The source of this T cell receptor (beta chain) is a study of T cell changes during pregnancy in multiple sclerosis. V gave up 0 bases and J gave up 4 bases, with 9 bases separating them. This CDR3 spans 14 amino acids. CDR1 SGHDT and CDR2 YYEEEE come from the germline V gene. Data came from immunoSEQ multiplex PCR; TCRdb stores just in-frame clones and leaves some out. Altogether over 55,000 clones are present, 90% to 95% being singletons, with the ten largest covering around 3.5%. This receptor was obtained from a female donor with multiple sclerosis, enrolled in a pregnancy study. This rearrangement joins TRBV5-6 to TRBJ2-3; D is ambiguous. This sample comprised CD8+ T cells from peripheral blood mononuclear cells, obtained in the third trimester of pregnancy. For the CDR3, the DNA is TGTGCCAGCAGCTTGGTGGAGACGTCAGATACGCAGTATTTT. Protein: CASSLVETSDTQYF. The whole variable domain, filled in from reference TRBV5-6 and TRBJ2-3, reads DAGVTQSPTHLIKTRGQQVTLRCSPKSGHDTVSWYQQALGQGPQFIFQYYEEEERQRGNFPDRFSGHQFPNYSSELNVNALLLGDSALYLCASSLVETSDTQYFGPGTRLTVL.